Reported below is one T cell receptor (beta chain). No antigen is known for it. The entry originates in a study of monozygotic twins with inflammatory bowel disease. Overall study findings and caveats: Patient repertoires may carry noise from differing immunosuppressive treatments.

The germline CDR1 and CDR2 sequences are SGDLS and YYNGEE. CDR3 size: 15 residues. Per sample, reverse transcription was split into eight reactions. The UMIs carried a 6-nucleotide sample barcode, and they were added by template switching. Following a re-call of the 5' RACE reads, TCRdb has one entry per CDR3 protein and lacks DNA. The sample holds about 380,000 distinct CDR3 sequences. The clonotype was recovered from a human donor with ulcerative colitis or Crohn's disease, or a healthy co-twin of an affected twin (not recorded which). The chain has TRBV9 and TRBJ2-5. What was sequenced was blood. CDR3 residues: CASSVDGSIGETQYF.